These 8 T cell receptor beta chains came from one sample sequenced in a study of blood T cell repertoires in COVID-19. Here immunoSEQ multiplex PCR was the method, and the copy in TCRdb shows in-frame clones only, minus some. The sample has roughly 200,000 clones; 79% are singletons. The sequenced sample was peripheral blood. Receptor source: a middle-aged woman with COVID-19, enrolled during active disease.

This chain links TRBV25-1 with TRBJ1-3; TRBD1 agrees at 7 bases. The CDR3 sequence is 16 residues long. Germline CDR1 reads MGHDK; CDR2 reads SYGVNS. The V segment lost 6 bases and the J segment 4 bases; nucleotides outside the gene matches: 12. DNA of the CDR3: TGTGCCAGCAGCGTGACAGGGATTGGTTTCGGAAACACCATATATTTT. Amino acids: CASSVTGIGFGNTIYF.

This chain uses TRBV6-5 with TRBJ1-5; weak D call: TRBD1 (6 bases). CDR1 is MNHEY, CDR2 SVGAGI, per germline. V was shortened by 7 bases and J by 2 bases, with 15 bases between the two germline ends. This CDR3 has 15 residues. CDR3 nucleotides: TGTGCCAGCACCAGAGGGGGTATCGGCAATCAGCCCCAGCATTTT. Protein: CASTRGGIGNQPQHF.

The chain couples TRBV11-2 to TRBJ2-7, with 10 nucleotides matching TRBD1. The junction had 8 bases not matched to a gene; V was cut back by 3 bases and J by 3 bases. The CDR3 totals 16 residues. Germline-derived CDR1 and CDR2 are SGHAT and FQNNGV. The CDR3 region has the DNA TGTGCCAGCAGCTTGAAAACCGGGACAGGGGTCTACGAGCAGTACTTC. Protein: CASSLKTGTGVYEQYF. The full variable domain, in which reference TRBV11-2 and TRBJ2-7 provide the parts outside the CDR3, is EAGVAQSPRYKIIEKRQSVAFWCNPISGHATLYWYQQILGQGPKLLIQFQNNGVVDDSQLPKDRFSAERLKGVDSTLKIQPAKLEDSAVYLCASSLKTGTGVYEQYFGPGTRLTVT.

The rearrangement links TRBV7-3 to TRBJ2-1, with 11 bases aligning to TRBD2. V lost 5 bases, J lost 8 bases, and 8 bases stayed unmatched. The length of the CDR3 is 15 residues. Per the germline V gene, CDR1 is SGHTA and CDR2 is FQGTGA. CDR3 loop: CASSQTSGAHDEQFF. In DNA, the CDR3 is TGTGCCAGCAGCCAGACTAGCGGGGCCCACGATGAGCAGTTCTTC. The full variable domain, in which reference TRBV7-3 and TRBJ2-1 provide the parts outside the CDR3, is GAGVSQTPSNKVTEKGKYVELRCDPISGHTALYWYRQSLGQGPEFLIYFQGTGAADDSGLPNDRFFAVRPEGSVSTLKIQRTERGDSAVYLCASSQTSGAHDEQFFGPGTRLTVL.

The CDR3 sequence: CASSGDRDSPLHF. The CDR3 region has the DNA TGTGCCAGCTCTGGGGACAGGGATTCACCCCTCCACTTT. The rearrangement links TRBV18 to TRBJ1-6, with 9 bases lining up with TRBD1. Germline trimming cut 6 bases from V and 8 bases from J; bases unmatched to any gene: 2. CDR3 length equals 13 residues. Looked up from germline, CDR1 is KGHSH and CDR2 is LQKENI.

This chain uses TRBV7-2 with TRBJ2-7; TRBD1 matches at 7 bases. J lost 1 base, V lost 5 bases, and 2 bases had no gene match. This CDR3 contains 13 residues. The V gene's germline CDR1 is SGHTA and CDR2 FQGNSA. CDR3 bases: TGTGCCAGCAGCCAGGGACAGTCCTACGAGCAGTACTTC. Amino acids: CASSQGQSYEQYF.

The chain recombines TRBV3-1 (or the pseudogene TRBV3-2) with TRBJ2-3; 10 bases fit TRBD2. V was pared by 1 base and J by 5 bases, with 6 bases of the junction left unmatched. The CDR3 length is 16 residues. CDR1 is LGHDT and CDR2 is YNNKEL in the germline V gene (reference sequence). CDR3 in amino acids: CASSQVGAGGLDTQYF. CDR3 nucleotide sequence: TGTGCCAGCAGCCAAGTTGGAGCGGGGGGGCTAGATACGCAGTATTTT.

This clone was detected only a few times. The chain recombines TRBV27 with TRBJ2-5, with D perhaps matching TRBD1 (5 bases). The CDR3 covers 15 residues. Looked up from germline, CDR1 is MNHEY and CDR2 is SMNVEV (reference sequence). V was clipped by 1 base and J by 0 bases, with 9 bases between them. In DNA form, the CDR3 reads TGTGCCAGCAGTTTATTTGCAGGGAACCAAGAGACCCAGTACTTC. Translated: CASSLFAGNQETQYF.